This entry concerns a single TCR beta chain. What it binds is unknown. Clones were read by immunoSEQ multiplex PCR, and TCRdb kept only the in-frame ones, dropping some. The sample shows about 120,000 clones, 89% of them seen only once. The sample comes from a study of T cell responses to AZD1222 COVID-19 vaccine. Study details: Pooled together were second doses at about 4 or about 12 weeks. Findings of the study overall: Females made up more of the donors, who were largely white British, and clonal diversity may have come out too low.

From germline, CDR1 is SGHAT and CDR2 FQNNGV. V lost 0 bases and J 9 bases, leaving 3 bases between the germline ends. CDR3 length equals 10 residues. The starting material was peripheral blood, obtained on day 0 of AZD1222 vaccination. The source of this sequence is an adult in good health. The genes are TRBV11-2 and TRBJ2-7; D remains ambiguous. The CDR3 DNA follows: TGTGCCAGCAGCTTAGAAGTGCAGTACTTC. Its translation: CASSLEVQYF.